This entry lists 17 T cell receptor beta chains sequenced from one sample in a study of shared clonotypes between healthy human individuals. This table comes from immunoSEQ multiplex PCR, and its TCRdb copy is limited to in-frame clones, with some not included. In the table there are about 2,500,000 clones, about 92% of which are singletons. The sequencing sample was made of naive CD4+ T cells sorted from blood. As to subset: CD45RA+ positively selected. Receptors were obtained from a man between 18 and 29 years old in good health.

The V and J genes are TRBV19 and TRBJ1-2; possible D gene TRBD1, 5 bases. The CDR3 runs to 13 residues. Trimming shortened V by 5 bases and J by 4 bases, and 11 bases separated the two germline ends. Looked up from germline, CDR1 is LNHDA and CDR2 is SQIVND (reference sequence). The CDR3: CASSLGPSYGYTF. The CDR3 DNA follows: TGTGCCAGTAGTCTGGGGCCCTCCTATGGCTACACCTTC.

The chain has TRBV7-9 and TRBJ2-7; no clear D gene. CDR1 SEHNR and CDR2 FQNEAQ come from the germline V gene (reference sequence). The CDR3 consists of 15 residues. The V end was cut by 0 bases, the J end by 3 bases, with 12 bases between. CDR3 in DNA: TGTGCCAGCAGCTTAGCCTTTCAGGTAGGCTACGAGCAGTACTTC. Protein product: CASSLAFQVGYEQYF.

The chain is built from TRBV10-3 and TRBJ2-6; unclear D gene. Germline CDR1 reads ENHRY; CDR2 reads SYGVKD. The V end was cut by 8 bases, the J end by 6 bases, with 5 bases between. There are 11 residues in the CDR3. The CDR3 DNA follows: TGTGCCATCGGAAAGGCCAACGTCCTGACTTTC. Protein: CAIGKANVLTF.

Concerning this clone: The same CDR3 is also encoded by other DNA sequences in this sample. The chain's CDR3 is CASSLARNTEAFF. DNA of the CDR3: TGTGCCAGCAGCTTAGCGCGGAACACTGAAGCTTTCTTT. This chain uses TRBV7-2 with TRBJ1-1, with D unclear. The germline V gene encodes CDR1 SGHTA and CDR2 FQGNSA. CDR3 size: 13 residues. V lost 0 bases, J lost 1 base, and 3 bases lay in between.

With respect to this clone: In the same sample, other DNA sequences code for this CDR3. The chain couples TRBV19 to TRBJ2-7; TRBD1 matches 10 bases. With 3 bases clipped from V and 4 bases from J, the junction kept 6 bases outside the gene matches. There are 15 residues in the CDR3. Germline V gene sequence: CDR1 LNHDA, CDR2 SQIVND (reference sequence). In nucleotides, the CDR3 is TGTGCCAGTAGTATCCCGGGACAGGGGTCTTACGAGCAGTACTTC. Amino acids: CASSIPGQGSYEQYF.

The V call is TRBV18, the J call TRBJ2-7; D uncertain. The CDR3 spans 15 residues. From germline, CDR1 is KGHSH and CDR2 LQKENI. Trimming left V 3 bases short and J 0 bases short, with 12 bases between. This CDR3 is CASSPAVRSSYEQYF. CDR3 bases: TGTGCCAGCTCACCGGCAGTCCGAAGCTCCTACGAGCAGTACTTC.

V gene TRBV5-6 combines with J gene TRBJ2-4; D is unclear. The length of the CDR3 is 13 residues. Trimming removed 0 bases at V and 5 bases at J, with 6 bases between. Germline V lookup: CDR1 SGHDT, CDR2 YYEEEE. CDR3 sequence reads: CASSLVPENIQYF. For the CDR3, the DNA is TGTGCCAGCAGCTTGGTCCCGGAAAACATTCAGTACTTC.

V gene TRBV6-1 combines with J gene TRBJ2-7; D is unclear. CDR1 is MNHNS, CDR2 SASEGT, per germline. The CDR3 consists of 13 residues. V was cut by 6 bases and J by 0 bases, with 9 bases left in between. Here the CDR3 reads CASRGSASYEQYF. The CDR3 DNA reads TGTGCCAGCAGAGGCTCTGCCTCCTACGAGCAGTACTTC.

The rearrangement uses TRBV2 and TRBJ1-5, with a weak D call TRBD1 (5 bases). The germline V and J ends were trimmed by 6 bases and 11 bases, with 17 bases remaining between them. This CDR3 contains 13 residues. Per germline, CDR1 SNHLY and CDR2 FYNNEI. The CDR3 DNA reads TGTGCCAGCAGCCTCGCCCCGAGGGGAGCCCAGCATTTT. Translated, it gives CASSLAPRGAQHF.

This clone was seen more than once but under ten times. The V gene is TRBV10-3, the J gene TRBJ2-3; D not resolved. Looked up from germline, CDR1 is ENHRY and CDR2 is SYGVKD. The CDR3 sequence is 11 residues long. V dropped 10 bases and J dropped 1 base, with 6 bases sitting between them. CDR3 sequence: CATRGTDTQYF. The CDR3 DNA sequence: TGTGCCACCCGGGGCACAGATACGCAGTATTTT.

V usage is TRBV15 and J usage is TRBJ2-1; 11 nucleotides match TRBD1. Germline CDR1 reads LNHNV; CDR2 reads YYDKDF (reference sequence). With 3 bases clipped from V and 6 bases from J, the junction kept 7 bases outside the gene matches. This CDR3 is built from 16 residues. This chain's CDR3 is CATSREGQGVPNEQFF. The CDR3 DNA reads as TGTGCCACCAGCAGGGAGGGACAGGGGGTCCCCAATGAGCAGTTCTTC. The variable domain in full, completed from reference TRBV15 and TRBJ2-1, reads DAMVIQNPRYQVTQFGKPVTLSCSQTLNHNVMYWYQQKSSQAPKLLFHYYDKDFNNEADTPDNFQSRRPNTSFCFLDIRSPGLGDTAMYLCATSREGQGVPNEQFFGPGTRLTVL.

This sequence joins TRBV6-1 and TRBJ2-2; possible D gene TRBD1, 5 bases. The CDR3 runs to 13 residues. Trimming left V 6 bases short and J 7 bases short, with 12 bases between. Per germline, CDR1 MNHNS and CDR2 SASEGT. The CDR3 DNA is TGTGCCAGCAGAGCAGGGTTCTACGGGGAGCTGTTTTTT. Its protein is CASRAGFYGELFF.

CDR3 DNA sequence: TGTGCCAGTAGTAGGGAACGTTCGAACACCGGGGAGCTGTTTTTT. Its translation: CASSRERSNTGELFF. The chain combines TRBV19 with TRBJ2-2, with unresolved D. This CDR3 contains 15 residues. Germline lookup yields CDR1 LNHDA and CDR2 SQIVND (reference sequence). Trimming cost V 4 bases and J 0 bases, with 9 bases left between them.

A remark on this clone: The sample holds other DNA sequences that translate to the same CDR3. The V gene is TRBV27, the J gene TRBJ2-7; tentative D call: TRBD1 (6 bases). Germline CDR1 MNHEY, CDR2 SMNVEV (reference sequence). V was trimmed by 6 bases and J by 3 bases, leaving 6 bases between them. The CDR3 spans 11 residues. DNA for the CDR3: TGTGCCAGCAGAGGGGGCTACGAGCAGTACTTC. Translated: CASRGGYEQYF.

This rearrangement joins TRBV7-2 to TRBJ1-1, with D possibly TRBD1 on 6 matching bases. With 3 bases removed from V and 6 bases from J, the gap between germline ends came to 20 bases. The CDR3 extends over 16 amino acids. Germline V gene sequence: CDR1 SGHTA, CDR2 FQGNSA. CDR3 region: CASSLGAWQDGSEAFF. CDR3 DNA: TGTGCCAGCAGCTTGGGGGCTTGGCAGGACGGGTCTGAAGCTTTCTTT.

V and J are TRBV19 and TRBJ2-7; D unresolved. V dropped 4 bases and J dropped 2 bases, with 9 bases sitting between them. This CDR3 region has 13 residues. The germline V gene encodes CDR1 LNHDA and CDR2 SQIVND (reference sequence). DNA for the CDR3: TGTGCCAGTAGTACCGGTCCGGCCTACGAGCAGTACTTC. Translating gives CASSTGPAYEQYF.

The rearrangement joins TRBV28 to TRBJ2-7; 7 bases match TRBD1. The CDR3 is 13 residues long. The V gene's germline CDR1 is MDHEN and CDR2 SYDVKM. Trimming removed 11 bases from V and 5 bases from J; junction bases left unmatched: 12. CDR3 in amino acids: CAVQRGLGNEQYF. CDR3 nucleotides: TGTGCCGTCCAAAGGGGGCTTGGCAACGAGCAGTACTTC.